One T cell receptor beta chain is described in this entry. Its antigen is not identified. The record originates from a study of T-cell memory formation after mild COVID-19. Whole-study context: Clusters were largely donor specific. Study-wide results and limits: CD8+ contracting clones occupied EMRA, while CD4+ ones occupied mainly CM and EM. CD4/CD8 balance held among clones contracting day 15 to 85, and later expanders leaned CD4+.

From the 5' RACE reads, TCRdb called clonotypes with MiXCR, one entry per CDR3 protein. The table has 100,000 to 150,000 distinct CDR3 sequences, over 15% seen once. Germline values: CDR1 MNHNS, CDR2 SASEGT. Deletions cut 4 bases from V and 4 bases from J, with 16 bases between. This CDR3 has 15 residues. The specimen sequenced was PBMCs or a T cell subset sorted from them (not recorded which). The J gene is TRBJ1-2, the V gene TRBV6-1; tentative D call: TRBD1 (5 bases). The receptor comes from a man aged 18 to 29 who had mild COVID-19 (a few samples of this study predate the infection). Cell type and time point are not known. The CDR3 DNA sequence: TGTGCCAGCAGTGCAGACAGCGCCTTAGGCTATGGCTACACCTTC. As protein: CASSADSALGYGYTF.